Following are 9 T cell receptor beta chains from one sample sequenced in a study of early T cells in non-severe SARS-CoV-2 infection. TCRdb re-called the 5' RACE reads through MiXCR, storing one row per CDR3 protein. The sample lists 61,000 or so distinct CDR3 sequences, approximately 12% occurring once. The sample was whole blood, taken at baseline. The receptors were gathered from an adult who was a healthcare worker with PCR-confirmed SARS-CoV-2 infection or an uninfected control (not recorded which). The donor label of this sample is uncertain.

The chain is built from TRBV4-2 and TRBJ2-3; TRBD2 matches 7 bases. Trimming removed 5 bases from V and 5 bases from J; junction bases left unmatched: 7. CDR3 length equals 14 residues. Germline values: CDR1 LGHNA, CDR2 YNFKEQ. CDR3 coding DNA: TGTGCCAGCAGCGCGACTAGCTTTGGAGATACGCAGTATTTT. It encodes CASSATSFGDTQYF.

V gene TRBV29-1 combines with J gene TRBJ2-5; 7 bases fit TRBD1. The junction had 2 bases not matched to a gene; V was cut back by 2 bases and J by 2 bases. Germline CDR1 and CDR2: SQVTM and ANQGSEA. The CDR3 covers 13 residues. In DNA form, the CDR3 reads TGCAGCGTTGAAAAGGACAGGCAAGAGACCCAGTACTTC. Its protein product is CSVEKDRQETQYF.

The V gene is TRBV27, the J gene TRBJ1-2, with D perhaps TRBD1 (6 bases). The CDR3 runs to 13 residues. V lost 7 bases to trimming and J lost 7 bases, with 16 bases between them. Germline loops: CDR1 MNHEY, CDR2 SMNVEV (reference sequence). Here the CDR3 DNA reads TGTGCCAGCACCATGGCAGGGGCGGGTGGCTACACCTTC. Amino acids: CASTMAGAGGYTF.

The chain has TRBV11-2 and TRBJ2-1; no reliable D call. The CDR3 extends over 14 amino acids. CDR1 is SGHAT and CDR2 is FQNNGV in the germline V gene. The V and J ends lost 0 bases and 7 bases respectively, with 10 bases between them. CDR3 loop: CASSLEGFTNEQFF. The CDR3 nucleotides are TGTGCCAGCAGCTTAGAGGGATTTACTAATGAGCAGTTCTTC.

This clonotype appeared many times. The J gene is TRBJ2-5, the V gene TRBV11-2; 9 bases are a match to TRBD1. Per germline, CDR1 SGHAT and CDR2 FQNNGV. This CDR3 is built from 14 residues. Trimming removed 8 bases from V and 5 bases from J; junction bases left unmatched: 9. CDR3 coding DNA: TGTGCCAGCCGGGGGACAGGGAGGGCGGAGACCCAGTACTTC. Its translation is CASRGTGRAETQYF.

The genes are TRBV2 and TRBJ2-3; 10 bases align to TRBD2. Trimming took 10 bases from V and 8 from J; bases not matched to a gene: 9. Per the germline V gene, CDR1 is SNHLY and CDR2 is FYNNEI. CDR3 length: 13 residues. The CDR3 is CAIGTSERSTQYF. CDR3 DNA sequence: TGTGCCATCGGGACTAGCGAAAGGAGTACGCAGTATTTT. Supplemented by reference TRBV2 and TRBJ2-3, the full variable domain reads EPEVTQTPSHQVTQMGQEVILRCVPISNHLYFYWYRQILGQKVEFLVSFYNNEISEKSEIFDDQFSVERPDGSNFTLKIRSTKLEDSAMYFCAIGTSERSTQYFGPGTRLTVL.

V gene TRBV6-5 combines with J gene TRBJ1-2; TRBD1 might be the D (5 bases). CDR3 size: 14 residues. The V end lost 5 bases, the J end lost 4 bases, and 14 bases lay between the germline ends. From germline, CDR1 is MNHEY and CDR2 SVGAGI. CDR3 DNA: TGTGCCAGCAGTCACGTAACAGGATCCTATGGCTACACCTTC. Amino acids: CASSHVTGSYGYTF.

The rearrangement uses TRBV6-6 and TRBJ2-6; the D is unclear. V was clipped by 0 bases and J by 0 bases, with 9 bases between them. CDR1 is MNHNY and CDR2 is SVGAGI in the germline V gene (reference sequence). The CDR3 is made up of 17 amino acids. CDR3 DNA: TGTGCCAGCAGTTACTCGATTGCAGACTCTGGGGCCAACGTCCTGACTTTC. This translates into CASSYSIADSGANVLTF.

The rearrangement joins TRBV5-4 to TRBJ2-2, with no clear D. V was pared by 1 base and J by 2 bases, with 3 bases between. Germline CDR1 is SGHNT and CDR2 is YYREEE (reference sequence). The length of the CDR3 is 13 residues. CDR3 DNA: TGTGCCAGCAGCTTGTTTAACACCGGGGAGCTGTTTTTT. It codes for CASSLFNTGELFF.